What follows are 11 T cell receptor beta chains derived from one specimen sequenced in a study of identical twins. Each CDR3 protein is one row after TCRdb ran MiXCR on the 5' RACE reads. The table lists roughly 690,000 distinct CDR3 sequences, 20% to 25% of them singletons. The sample also formed part of further work on T cells expressing NK-cell markers.

The sequencing input was PBMCs. The receptor set was obtained from a woman between 18 and 30 years old in good health.

Ten or more counts support this clonotype. The rearrangement uses TRBV11-2 and TRBJ2-3, with unresolved D. V was trimmed by 6 bases and J by 3 bases, leaving 16 bases between them. CDR1 and CDR2 from the germline V gene are SGHAT and FQNNGV. There are 15 residues in the CDR3. The CDR3 sequence: CASSRNPRQTDTQYF. CDR3 sequence (DNA): TGTGCCAGCAGTCGTAACCCCCGCCAGACAGATACGCAGTATTTT.

This clonotype was seen at least ten times. The rearrangement links TRBV29-1 to TRBJ2-5; 10 bases fit TRBD1. J gave up 2 bases and V 6 bases, and 9 bases lay outside the gene matches. The germline V gene encodes CDR1 SQVTM and CDR2 ANQGSEA. The CDR3 extends over 15 amino acids. The CDR3 spells CSVRGDRGKQETQYF. DNA of the CDR3: TGCAGCGTGCGTGGGGACAGGGGAAAACAAGAGACCCAGTACTTC.

This clonotype appeared a few times. This chain links TRBV27 with TRBJ2-1, with 9 bases lining up with TRBD2. The J segment lost 3 bases and the V segment lost 5 bases, leaving 5 bases of the junction unmatched. CDR3 size: 15 residues. Germline V lookup: CDR1 MNHEY, CDR2 SMNVEV (reference sequence). CDR3 region: CASSPLSGSYNEQFF. The CDR3 nucleotides read TGTGCCAGCAGTCCCCTTAGCGGGAGCTACAATGAGCAGTTCTTC.

This clonotype was counted a single time. The chain has TRBV25-1 and TRBJ1-2, with D possibly TRBD1 on 5 matching bases. Looked up from germline, CDR1 is MGHDK and CDR2 is SYGVNS. CDR3 length equals 13 residues. The V and J ends lost 5 bases and 8 bases respectively, with 15 bases between them. The CDR3: CASSIFTGSGYTF. The CDR3 DNA is TGTGCCAGCAGTATTTTCACAGGTTCGGGCTACACCTTC.

This clonotype was seen a handful of times. The J gene is TRBJ2-1, the V gene TRBV5-1, with TRBD1 as a possible D gene (6 bases). V was trimmed by 5 bases and J by 6 bases, leaving 21 bases between them. Germline V gene sequence: CDR1 SGHRS, CDR2 YFSETQ. This CDR3 comprises 16 residues. CDR3 in amino acids: CASSPGRGQPLNEQFF. In DNA, the CDR3 is TGCGCCAGCAGTCCGGGCAGGGGTCAGCCCCTCAATGAGCAGTTCTTC. Looking up the rest from reference TRBV5-1 and TRBJ2-1 gives the full variable domain: KAGVTQTPRYLIKTRGQQVTLSCSPISGHRSVSWYQQTPGQGLQFLFEYFSETQRNKGNFPGRFSGRQFSNSRSEMNVSTLELGDSALYLCASSPGRGQPLNEQFFGPGTRLTVL.

This clonotype was recorded a few times. The rearrangement joins TRBV7-9 to TRBJ1-2; weak D call: TRBD1 (6 bases). This CDR3 region has 13 residues. V lost 0 bases to trimming and J lost 8 bases, with 10 bases between them. Germline-derived CDR1 and CDR2 are SEHNR and FQNEAQ (reference sequence). CDR3 sequence: CASSLAARGGYTF. In DNA, the CDR3 is TGTGCCAGCAGCTTAGCGGCCAGGGGAGGCTACACCTTC.

This clonotype has only a few counts. The rearrangement uses TRBV5-1 and TRBJ2-1; either TRBD1 or TRBD2 may fit D (5 bases each). The CDR3 runs 14 residues. CDR1 is SGHRS and CDR2 is YFSETQ in the germline V gene. V was trimmed by 0 bases and J by 9 bases, leaving 13 bases between them. The CDR3 loop reads CASSLVQGRGEQFF. The CDR3 DNA follows: TGCGCCAGCAGCTTGGTCCAGGGACGTGGTGAGCAGTTCTTC. The variable domain in full, completed from reference TRBV5-1 and TRBJ2-1, reads KAGVTQTPRYLIKTRGQQVTLSCSPISGHRSVSWYQQTPGQGLQFLFEYFSETQRNKGNFPGRFSGRQFSNSRSEMNVSTLELGDSALYLCASSLVQGRGEQFFGPGTRLTVL.

This clonotype has just a few counts. The V call is TRBV12-3 or TRBV12-4, the J call TRBJ2-1; weak D call: TRBD1 (5 bases). Trimming pared 5 bases from V and 5 bases from J, leaving 19 bases between. The CDR3 is made up of 16 amino acids. CDR3 in amino acids: CASSDILRGLHNEQFF. CDR3 nucleotides: TGTGCCAGCAGTGACATCCTTAGGGGTCTCCACAATGAGCAGTTCTTC.

The J gene is TRBJ2-3, the V gene TRBV12-3 or TRBV12-4, with D perhaps matching TRBD2 (5 bases). CDR3 size: 15 residues. V was trimmed by 5 bases and J by 4 bases, leaving 16 bases between them. CDR3 in DNA: TGTGCCAGCAGTCCCCGAGGTGCGCGGGCAGATACGCAGTATTTT. Protein sequence: CASSPRGARADTQYF.

V gene TRBV7-8 combines with J gene TRBJ2-3; D may correspond to TRBD1 or TRBD2 (5 bases each). Germline V gene sequence: CDR1 SGHVS, CDR2 FQNEAQ. The germline V and J ends were trimmed by 2 bases and 0 bases, with 15 bases remaining between them. The length of the CDR3 is 17 residues. CDR3 nucleotide sequence: TGTGCCAGCAGCTTAACTTGGGGGTCTCGTAGCACAGATACGCAGTATTTT. As protein: CASSLTWGSRSTDTQYF.

As regards this clonotype: One end of the junction fails to match germline, which may point to a read error. The chain links TRBV6-2 or TRBV6-3 to TRBJ2-5; 13 nucleotides line up with TRBD2. Germline V gene lookup returns CDR1 MNHEY and CDR2 SVGEGT. The CDR3 is 16 amino acids. CDR3: CTSSYGLAGVPETQYF. CDR3 bases: TGTACCAGCAGTTATGGACTAGCGGGAGTCCCAGAGACCCAGTACTTC.